A single sample is the source of the 26 T cell receptor beta chains below, sequenced in a study of shared clonotypes between healthy human individuals. Clones were read by immunoSEQ multiplex PCR, and TCRdb kept only the in-frame ones, dropping some. The repertoire holds under 1,100,000 clones, with approximately 80% as singletons. Sequencing was done on a sample of memory CD4+ T cells from PBMCs. Sample subset: CD45RA-negative fraction. Receptor source: a man aged 18 to 30 in good health. Some clones in this sample may be carry-over from other donors' samples.

This clone was detected many times. This chain links TRBV10-3 with TRBJ1-1; D unresolved. The germline V gene encodes CDR1 ENHRY and CDR2 SYGVKD. Trimming removed 4 bases at V and 1 base at J, with 10 bases between. The CDR3 is 14 amino acids. In DNA form, the CDR3 reads TGTGCCATCAGTGTGGGAACTAAGAACACTGAAGCTTTCTTT. Protein sequence: CAISVGTKNTEAFF.

This chain uses TRBV19 with TRBJ1-3, with 9 nucleotides matching TRBD2. The better agreement between TRBJ2-2 and the DNA end casts doubt on the J call. Germline loops: CDR1 LNHDA, CDR2 SQIVND (reference sequence). The CDR3 is made up of 17 amino acids. CDR3 bases: TGTGCCAGTAGTACCTTAGCGGGAGCGAGAGGAGGCGGGGAGCTGTTTTTT. Residues: CASSTLAGARGGGELFF.

The chain joins TRBV2 to TRBJ2-5, with 9 bases identical to TRBD2. The CDR3 runs 15 residues. Germline CDR1 and CDR2: SNHLY and FYNNEI. After removal of 8 bases from V and 1 base from J, the junction contained 8 bases not matched to a gene. The CDR3 sequence: CASSRGTSSQETQYF. CDR3 DNA sequence: TGTGCCAGCTCTCGAGGGACTAGCAGCCAAGAGACCCAGTACTTC.

The chain has TRBV6-6 and TRBJ1-5; 10 bases map to TRBD1. The CDR3 runs to 16 residues. The ends lost 4 bases at V and 4 bases at J; junction bases unmatched: 7. Germline V lookup: CDR1 MNHNY, CDR2 SVGAGI (reference sequence). The CDR3 is CASSSRDRGFNQPQHF. The CDR3 DNA is TGTGCCAGCAGTTCCCGGGACAGGGGCTTTAATCAGCCCCAGCATTTT.

The chain carries TRBV7-2 and TRBJ2-5, with a weak D call TRBD1 (5 bases). Trimming cost V 2 bases and J 2 bases, with 12 bases left between them. Looked up from germline, CDR1 is SGHTA and CDR2 is FQGNSA. This CDR3 contains 15 residues. The CDR3: CASSLIQGPQETQYF. The CDR3 DNA reads TGTGCCAGCAGCTTAATCCAGGGCCCTCAAGAGACCCAGTACTTC.

This clone has just one count. The rearrangement links TRBV7-9 to TRBJ2-2; TRBD1 aligns across 7 bases. There are 14 residues in the CDR3. V gave up 3 bases and J gave up 6 bases; unmatched junction bases: 4. Germline V gene lookup returns CDR1 SEHNR and CDR2 FQNEAQ (reference sequence). CDR3 protein: CASSLTGSAGELFF. The CDR3 DNA follows: TGTGCCAGCAGCTTGACAGGGTCGGCCGGGGAGCTGTTTTTT.

This chain links TRBV2 with TRBJ2-7, with D possibly matching TRBD1 (6 bases). The germline CDR1 and CDR2 sequences are SNHLY and FYNNEI. CDR3 size: 12 residues. Trimming shortened V by 7 bases and J by 2 bases, and 9 bases separated the two germline ends. The CDR3 reads CASKQGTYEQYF. The DNA for the CDR3 is TGTGCCAGCAAACAGGGAACCTACGAGCAGTACTTC.

For this clone: This sample also contains other DNA sequences that code for the same CDR3. J is TRBJ1-1 and V is TRBV7-9; no firm D call. Trimming left V 1 base short and J 0 bases short, with 12 bases between. The CDR3 sequence is 16 residues long. Per the germline V gene, CDR1 is SEHNR and CDR2 is FQNEAQ (reference sequence). Here the CDR3 reads CASSLGSPGVNTEAFF. The CDR3 DNA reads TGTGCCAGCAGCTTAGGTTCCCCCGGCGTGAACACTGAAGCTTTCTTT.

CDR3 in amino acids: CASRQTSSSGNTIYF. Written as DNA, the CDR3 is TGTGCCAGCAGGCAGACTTCCAGCTCTGGAAACACCATATATTTT. The V gene is TRBV6-1, the J gene TRBJ1-3, with D uncertain. Per the germline V gene, CDR1 is MNHNS and CDR2 is SASEGT. Trimming removed 6 bases at V and 0 bases at J, with 12 bases between. The CDR3 contains 15 residues.

The CDR3 sequence is CASKAGTDFYEQYF. Here the CDR3 DNA reads TGTGCCAGCAAGGCGGGGACGGATTTCTACGAGCAGTACTTC. The chain employs TRBV2 and TRBJ2-7, with D perhaps TRBD2 (6 bases). CDR1 SNHLY and CDR2 FYNNEI come from the germline V gene. The CDR3 totals 14 residues. Trimming removed 7 bases from V and 3 bases from J, with 16 bases in between. Full variable domain (rest looked up from reference TRBV2 and TRBJ2-7): EPEVTQTPSHQVTQMGQEVILRCVPISNHLYFYWYRQILGQKVEFLVSFYNNEISEKSEIFDDQFSVERPDGSNFTLKIRSTKLEDSAMYFCASKAGTDFYEQYFGPGTRLTVT.

The V and J genes are TRBV28 and TRBJ1-6, with D perhaps matching TRBD1 (6 bases). The CDR3 sequence is 15 residues long. V was clipped by 6 bases and J by 9 bases, with 18 bases between them. Germline CDR1 reads MDHEN; CDR2 reads SYDVKM. The CDR3 DNA reads TGTGCCAGCAGACCCCCCACGGGGGGCTCTTCACCCCTCCACTTT. This encodes CASRPPTGGSSPLHF.

The chain couples TRBV1 to TRBJ2-7. TRBV1 is assigned pseudogene status. There are 12 residues in the CDR3. The CDR3: CTSSQVPYEQYF. The CDR3 DNA sequence: TGCACCAGCAGCCAAGTCCCCTACGAGCAGTACTTC.

The V and J genes are TRBV18 and TRBJ2-7; 8 bases are shared with TRBD1. Germline values: CDR1 KGHSH, CDR2 LQKENI. The CDR3 contains 17 residues. V gave up 4 bases and J gave up 4 bases; unmatched junction bases: 15. The CDR3 here is CASSQTETGVGSYEQYF. The DNA for the CDR3 is TGTGCCAGCTCACAAACGGAGACAGGGGTCGGTTCTTACGAGCAGTACTTC.

The chain employs TRBV5-1 and TRBJ2-5, with 11 bases that match TRBD2. The V gene end was trimmed by 2 bases and the J gene end by 8 bases; junction bases not matched to a gene: 5. The CDR3 is made up of 14 amino acids. Germline-derived CDR1 and CDR2 are SGHRS and YFSETQ. CDR3 in DNA: TGCGCCAGCAGCTTAGGACTAGCGGGTGTTACCCAGTACTTC. Translation gives CASSLGLAGVTQYF.

The rearrangement joins TRBV4-1 to TRBJ2-3; 9 bases are shared with TRBD1. Germline lookup yields CDR1 MGHRA and CDR2 YSYEKL. V dropped 2 bases and J dropped 4; count of bases not matched to a gene: 1. The length of the CDR3 is 14 residues. CDR3 amino acids: CASSQRTGADTQYF. In DNA, the CDR3 is TGCGCCAGCAGCCAACGGACAGGGGCAGATACGCAGTATTTT.

This clone is a singleton in its sample. The rearrangement uses TRBV27 and TRBJ1-1, with TRBD1 identical over 7 bases. This CDR3 spans 15 amino acids. The V and J ends lost 7 bases and 0 bases, in that order; junction bases with no gene match: 8. The germline CDR1 and CDR2 sequences are MNHEY and SMNVEV (reference sequence). The CDR3, as DNA: TGTGCCAGCACCAGACAGGGAGGGTTGAACACTGAAGCTTTCTTT. Protein product: CASTRQGGLNTEAFF.

V gene TRBV7-2 combines with J gene TRBJ2-3; weak D call: TRBD2 (5 bases). The CDR3 runs 16 residues. The V gene lost 5 bases and the J gene lost 0 bases, with 15 bases spanning the gap. CDR1 and CDR2 from the germline V gene are SGHTA and FQGNSA. CDR3 DNA: TGTGCCAGCAGCACCTTACTAGGTTTTAGCACAGATACGCAGTATTTT. Its protein product is CASSTLLGFSTDTQYF.

The CDR3 reads CASSRRGLQETQYF. The CDR3 coding sequence is TGTGCCAGCAGCCGTCGAGGACTTCAAGAGACCCAGTACTTC. The J gene is TRBJ2-5, the V gene TRBV5-5, with a tentative D call TRBD2 (5 bases). The CDR3 totals 14 residues. V shed 4 bases and J shed 2 bases, with 12 bases lying between them. CDR1 SGHKS and CDR2 YYEKEE come from the germline V gene (reference sequence).

The rearrangement links TRBV9 to TRBJ1-2; the D is unclear. The germline V gene has CDR1 SGDLS and CDR2 YYNGEE. The length of the CDR3 is 14 residues. Trimming removed 4 bases at V and 1 base at J, with 11 bases between. As DNA, the CDR3 is TGTGCCAGCAGCCAGACACCTAGTAACTATGGCTACACCTTC. Translation gives CASSQTPSNYGYTF.

This chain links TRBV7-9 with TRBJ1-1, with D unclear. Germline V gene sequence: CDR1 SEHNR, CDR2 FQNEAQ (reference sequence). This CDR3 is built from 14 residues. V lost 2 bases to trimming and J lost 5 bases, with 12 bases between them. The CDR3, as DNA: TGTGCCAGCAGCTTAAGCGCGGTCGGTACTGAAGCTTTCTTT. The encoded protein is CASSLSAVGTEAFF.

A remark on this clone: Other DNA sequences within the sample encode an identical CDR3. The chain joins TRBV28 to TRBJ2-4; D may be TRBD2 (7 bases). The germline V gene encodes CDR1 MDHEN and CDR2 SYDVKM. V was clipped by 11 bases and J by 0 bases, with 23 bases between them. The CDR3 extends over 17 amino acids. The CDR3 spells CAVSGGPQRGAKNIQYF. In nucleotides, the CDR3 is TGTGCCGTGTCGGGGGGCCCCCAAAGAGGAGCCAAAAACATTCAGTACTTC. Complete variable domain (other parts from reference TRBV28 and TRBJ2-4): DVKVTQSSRYLVKRTGEKVFLECVQDMDHENMFWYRQDPGLGLRLIYFSYDVKMKEKGDIPEGYSVSREKKERFSLILESASTNQTSMYLCAVSGGPQRGAKNIQYFGAGTRLSVL.

V gene TRBV7-9 combines with J gene TRBJ2-7; 9 nucleotides line up with TRBD1. The CDR3 is 14 residues long. The germline CDR1 and CDR2 sequences are SEHNR and FQNEAQ (reference sequence). Trimming removed 5 bases from V and 1 base from J; junction bases left unmatched: 3. This chain's CDR3 is CASSDRGSSYEQYF. CDR3 bases: TGTGCCAGCAGCGACAGGGGGAGTTCCTACGAGCAGTACTTC.

The J gene is TRBJ2-1, the V gene TRBV6-6; D possibly corresponds to TRBD1 (5 bases). Germline V gives CDR1 MNHNY, CDR2 SVGAGI (reference sequence). Trimming removed 5 bases at V and 6 bases at J, with 17 bases between. The CDR3 covers 15 residues. CDR3 loop: CASSPSRVGLNEQFF. As DNA, the CDR3 is TGTGCCAGCAGTCCGTCCAGGGTGGGCCTCAATGAGCAGTTCTTC.

The rearrangement joins TRBV6-1 to TRBJ2-7; D remains ambiguous. V was cut by 7 bases and J by 0 bases, with 7 bases left in between. This CDR3 has 12 residues. Germline V gene data show CDR1 as MNHNS and CDR2 as SASEGT. The CDR3 DNA reads as TGTGCCAGCACCATCTCCTCCTACGAGCAGTACTTC. It yields the protein CASTISSYEQYF.

This clone has a handful of counts. The chain is built from TRBV7-9 and TRBJ1-5; 8 nucleotides match TRBD1. Per germline, CDR1 SEHNR and CDR2 FQNEAQ (reference sequence). The CDR3 is 14 amino acids. The junction had 4 bases not matched to a gene; V was cut back by 5 bases and J by 4 bases. CDR3 residues: CASSGTGVNQPQHF. Written as DNA, the CDR3 is TGTGCCAGCAGCGGGACAGGAGTAAATCAGCCCCAGCATTTT.

The genes are TRBV2 and TRBJ1-5, with TRBD1 matching 10 bases. CDR3 length: 14 amino acids. Per germline, CDR1 SNHLY and CDR2 FYNNEI. V lost 4 bases, J lost 5 bases, and 2 bases stayed unmatched. The DNA for the CDR3 is TGTGCCAGCAGTGCGACAGGGGGCGATCAGCCCCAGCATTTT. It encodes CASSATGGDQPQHF.